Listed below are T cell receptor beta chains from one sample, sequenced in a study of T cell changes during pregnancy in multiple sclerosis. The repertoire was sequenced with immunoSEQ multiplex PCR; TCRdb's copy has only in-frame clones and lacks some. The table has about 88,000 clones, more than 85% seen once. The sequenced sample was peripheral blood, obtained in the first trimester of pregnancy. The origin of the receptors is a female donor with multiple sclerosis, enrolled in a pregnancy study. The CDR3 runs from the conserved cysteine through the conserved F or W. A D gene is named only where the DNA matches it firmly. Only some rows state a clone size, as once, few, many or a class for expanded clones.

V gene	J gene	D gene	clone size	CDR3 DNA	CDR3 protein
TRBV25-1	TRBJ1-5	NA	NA	TGTGCCAGCAGTGATGGCGAGGACAGTGGAAGGCCCCAGCATTTT	CASSDGEDSGRPQHF
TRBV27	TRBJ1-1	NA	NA	TGTGCCAGCAGTTTAGGAAGGGGGACTGAAGCTTTCTTT	CASSLGRGTEAFF
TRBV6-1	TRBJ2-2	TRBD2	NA	TGTGCCAGCAGTGGCGGGAGGTCGTCAAACACCGGGGAGCTGTTTTTT	CASSGGRSSNTGELFF
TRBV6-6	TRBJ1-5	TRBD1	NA	TGTGCCAGCAGTTACGTGACAGGGGGCGGACAGCCCCAGCATTTT	CASSYVTGGGQPQHF
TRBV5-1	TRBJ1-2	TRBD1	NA	TGCGCCAGCAGCTTGTCCGGGACAGAGTATGGCTACACCTTC	CASSLSGTEYGYTF
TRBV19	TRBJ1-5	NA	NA	TGTGCCAGTAGTCCCCGTGGGACTTGGACTAAGCCTAATCAGCCCCAGCATTTT	CASSPRGTWTKPNQPQHF
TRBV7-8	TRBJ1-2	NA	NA	TGTGCCAGCAGCTTAGCCGGACAGAACTATGGCTACACCTTC	CASSLAGQNYGYTF
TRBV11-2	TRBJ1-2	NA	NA	TGTGCCAGCAGCTTAGACGGGTCCGGGACAAATGGCTACACCTTC	CASSLDGSGTNGYTF
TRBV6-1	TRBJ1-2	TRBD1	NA	TGTGCCAGCAGTGCCTTTACAGGGGGCCACTATGGCTACACCTTC	CASSAFTGGHYGYTF
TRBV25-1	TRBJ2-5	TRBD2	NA	TGTGCCAGCAGTGATTCTCGGGGGGGGCTGATAGAGACCCAGTACTTC	CASSDSRGGLIETQYF
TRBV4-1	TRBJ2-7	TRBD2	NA	TGCGCCAGCAGCCTAGTACCGGGACTAGCCTTAGACGAGCAGTACTTC	CASSLVPGLALDEQYF
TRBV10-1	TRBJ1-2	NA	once	TGCGCCAGAAACGCGGGGATCTGTTGGTATGGCTACACCTTC	CARNAGICWYGYTF
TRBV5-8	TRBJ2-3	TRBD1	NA	TGTGCCAGCAGCTTCAGGGGGATTACAGATACGCAGTATTTT	CASSFRGITDTQYF
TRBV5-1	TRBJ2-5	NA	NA	TGCGCCAGCAGGAGGGCGGCGGGAGAGACCCAGTACTTC	CASRRAAGETQYF
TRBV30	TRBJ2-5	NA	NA	TGTGCCTGGAGTGTGGACACAACACTTCGGGCCCAGTACTTC	CAWSVDTTLRAQYF
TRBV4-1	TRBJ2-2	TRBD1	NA	TGCGCCAGCAGGCCTCTCGGACAGGGGTCGAACACCGGGGAGCTGTTTTTT	CASRPLGQGSNTGELFF
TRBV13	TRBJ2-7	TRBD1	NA	TGTGCCAGCAGCTTTTTCGGGACAGGGATGTACGAGCAGTACTTC	CASSFFGTGMYEQYF
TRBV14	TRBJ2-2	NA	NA	TGTGCCAGCAGCCAAGTACGTGGGGCAGGTTTAAACACCGGGGAGCTGTTTTTT	CASSQVRGAGLNTGELFF
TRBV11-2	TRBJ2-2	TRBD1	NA	TGTGCCAGCAGCCCCGGGGGTCAGGGGGCTCTGGGGACCGGGGAGCTGTTTTTT	CASSPGGQGALGTGELFF
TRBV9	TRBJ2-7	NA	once	TGTGCCAGCAGCGCCACTTGGACAGCGCGGACCTACGAGCAGTACTTC	CASSATWTARTYEQYF
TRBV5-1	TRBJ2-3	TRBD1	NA	TGCGCCAGCAGCTTGGCGACAGGGGGAGGGACGCAGTATTTT	CASSLATGGGTQYF
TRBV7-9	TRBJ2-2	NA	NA	TGTGCCAGCAGCTTAGTACAGGGATCATCCGGGGAGCTGTTTTTT	CASSLVQGSSGELFF
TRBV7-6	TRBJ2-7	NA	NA	TGTGCCAGCAGCTTAGCTTCAGGGTTTGGAACCTACGAGCAGTACTTC	CASSLASGFGTYEQYF